A single TCR beta chain is shown here with its context. Germline lookup yields CDR1 LGHNA and CDR2 YNFKEQ. Trimming shortened V by 5 bases and J by 12 bases, and 19 bases separated the two germline ends. This CDR3 comprises 14 residues. The sample belongs to a study of T cell changes during pregnancy in multiple sclerosis. TCRdb's copy holds only in-frame clones and misses some; the assay was immunoSEQ multiplex PCR. The table includes about 32,000 clones, 85% to 95% detected once. The TCR originated in a female donor with multiple sclerosis, enrolled in a pregnancy study. The rearrangement uses TRBV4-2 and TRBJ1-4; D is undetermined. This specimen was CD4+ T cells from peripheral blood mononuclear cells, taken in the second trimester of pregnancy. The CDR3 sequence is CASSYSYGEEELFF. The CDR3, as DNA: TGTGCCAGCAGCTATTCCTACGGGGAAGAAGAACTGTTTTTT.